The 22 T cell receptor beta chains below come from one sample, sequenced in a study of cytotoxic CD8 clonotypes in ibrutinib-treated CLL. Using immunoSEQ multiplex PCR, the repertoire was profiled, and TCRdb retains in-frame clones only, with some absent. In the table there are a few hundred thousand clones, around three quarters of which are singletons. Sequenced here: PBMCs, sampled after 24 months of ibrutinib treatment. The receptors were sampled from a human donor with chronic lymphocytic leukemia.

The chain carries TRBV7-2 and TRBJ2-7; no clear D gene. V was trimmed by 4 bases and J by 0 bases, leaving 10 bases between them. CDR1 and CDR2 from the germline V gene are SGHTA and FQGNSA. The CDR3 contains 14 residues. CDR3 in amino acids: CASSYDPNSYEQYF. In DNA form, the CDR3 reads TGTGCCAGCAGCTACGACCCAAACTCCTACGAGCAGTACTTC. Filled out from reference TRBV7-2 and TRBJ2-7, the complete variable domain reads GAGVSQSPSNKVTEKGKDVELRCDPISGHTALYWYRQSLGQGLEFLIYFQGNSAPDKSGLPSDRFSAERTGGSVSTLTIQRTQQEDSAVYLCASSYDPNSYEQYFGPGTRLTVT.

This chain uses TRBV7-2 with TRBJ2-3; D gene uncertain. CDR3 length: 14 residues. The V end lost 5 bases, the J end lost 0 bases, and 9 bases lay between the germline ends. Germline V gene data show CDR1 as SGHTA and CDR2 as FQGNSA. The CDR3 nucleotides read TGTGCCAGCAGCGTCGGACGGAGCACAGATACGCAGTATTTT. As protein: CASSVGRSTDTQYF.

This chain links TRBV6-5 with TRBJ1-1; D ambiguous. CDR3 length equals 12 residues. Germline V gene lookup returns CDR1 MNHEY and CDR2 SVGAGI. V was pared by 5 bases and J by 6 bases, with 10 bases between. CDR3 amino acids: CASSTLGSEAFF. The CDR3 bases are TGTGCCAGCAGTACACTTGGATCTGAAGCTTTCTTT.

The chain uses TRBV6-5 and TRBJ1-1; D not certain. In germline, CDR1 is MNHEY, CDR2 SVGAGI. The length of the CDR3 is 14 residues. V lost 1 base to trimming and J lost 0 bases, with 6 bases between them. The CDR3 reads CASSYLPLNTEAFF. The CDR3 DNA follows: TGTGCCAGCAGTTACTTACCCCTGAACACTGAAGCTTTCTTT.

The rearrangement links TRBV30 to TRBJ1-1, with D tentatively TRBD1 (5 bases). The CDR3 spans 12 residues. The V end lost 2 bases, the J end lost 4 bases, and 8 bases lay between the germline ends. Germline loops: CDR1 GTSNPN, CDR2 SVGIG (reference sequence). Here the CDR3 reads CAWSWGITEAFF. Here the CDR3 DNA reads TGTGCCTGGAGTTGGGGGATCACTGAAGCTTTCTTT.

This clone was counted a few times. This chain uses TRBV6-6 with TRBJ2-2; D uncertain. The CDR3 extends over 12 amino acids. V was pared by 3 bases and J by 7 bases, with 6 bases between. The germline CDR1 and CDR2 sequences are MNHNY and SVGAGI (reference sequence). The CDR3 sequence: CASSYLYGELFF. The CDR3 DNA reads as TGTGCCAGCAGTTATTTGTACGGGGAGCTGTTTTTT.

This clone was found once. The J gene is TRBJ1-5, the V gene TRBV10-2; weak D call: TRBD1 (6 bases). There are 16 residues in the CDR3. V gave up 2 bases and J gave up 2 bases, with 13 bases separating them. Germline CDR1 reads WSHSY; CDR2 reads SAAADI. The CDR3 DNA sequence: TGCGCCAGCAGTGAGGGCTACAGGGAGGGCAATCAGCCCCAGCATTTT. Translated: CASSEGYREGNQPQHF.

This clone has ten or more counts. V is TRBV15 and J is TRBJ2-7, with D hard to call. Germline V gives CDR1 LNHNV, CDR2 YYDKDF (reference sequence). V was shortened by 0 bases and J by 2 bases, with 8 bases between the two germline ends. CDR3 size: 14 residues. CDR3 in amino acids: CATSRDAAAYEQYF. As DNA, the CDR3 is TGTGCCACCAGCAGAGATGCAGCAGCCTACGAGCAGTACTTC.

This chain connects TRBV28 to TRBJ2-3; 8 bases line up with TRBD1. The V gene end was trimmed by 3 bases and the J gene end by 6 bases; junction bases not matched to a gene: 11. This CDR3 is built from 16 residues. Germline CDR1 reads MDHEN; CDR2 reads SYDVKM. Here the CDR3 DNA reads TGTGCCAGCAGTTTTAAGAGGACAGGGCGTCGGGATACGCAGTATTTT. Encoded protein: CASSFKRTGRRDTQYF.

The chain joins TRBV28 to TRBJ1-2, with a tentative D call TRBD1 (6 bases). Germline V lookup: CDR1 MDHEN, CDR2 SYDVKM. With 4 bases removed from V and 3 bases from J, the gap between germline ends came to 21 bases. The CDR3 consists of 17 residues. Here the CDR3 DNA reads TGTGCCAGCAGTTCACCTGATGCGGGGGGCATATACTATGGCTACACCTTC. Translating gives CASSSPDAGGIYYGYTF.

This clone was seen more than once but under ten times. The sample holds other DNA sequences that translate to the same CDR3. The chain uses TRBV6-5 and TRBJ1-5; unclear D gene. Trimming pared 0 bases from V and 5 bases from J, leaving 5 bases between. This CDR3 has 13 amino acids. Germline CDR1 and CDR2: MNHEY and SVGAGI. CDR3: CASSYSRDQPQHF. The CDR3 DNA is TGTGCCAGCAGTTACTCAAGGGATCAGCCCCAGCATTTT.

The V gene is TRBV2, the J gene TRBJ2-2; perhaps TRBD1 as D (9 bases). This CDR3 spans 16 amino acids. Looked up from germline, CDR1 is SNHLY and CDR2 is FYNNEI. Trimming took 5 bases from V and 7 from J, leaving 20 bases between them. CDR3 region: CASSPGGDREFGELFF. DNA for the CDR3: TGTGCCAGCAGTCCCGGGGGGGACAGGGAGTTCGGGGAGCTGTTTTTT.

This chain uses TRBV15 with TRBJ2-2, with D hard to call. This CDR3 is 11 amino acids long. V was clipped by 3 bases and J by 5 bases, with 1 base between them. In germline, CDR1 is LNHNV, CDR2 YYDKDF (reference sequence). CDR3 amino acids: CATSSTGELFF. The CDR3 coding sequence is TGTGCCACCAGCAGTACCGGGGAGCTGTTTTTT.

Of note for this clone: The germline gene is not matched at one end of the junction; a read error may be the cause. The chain is built from TRBV7-7 and TRBJ2-1, with 10 bases lining up with TRBD2. The germline CDR1 and CDR2 sequences are SSHAT and FNYEAQ (reference sequence). This CDR3 comprises 15 residues. The CDR3 DNA reads as TGTGCTAGCAGCTTAGGGACTAGCGAATACAATGAGCAGTTCTTC. This sequence encodes CASSLGTSEYNEQFF.

This clone was counted once. This chain links TRBV27 with TRBJ2-7; TRBD1 agrees at 11 bases. With V trimmed by 5 bases and J by 4 bases, 4 bases remained unmatched. Germline CDR1 reads MNHEY; CDR2 reads SMNVEV (reference sequence). The CDR3 contains 14 residues. As DNA, the CDR3 is TGTGCCAGCAGTATCCGGGACAGGGGGTACGAGCAGTACTTC. This translates into CASSIRDRGYEQYF.

On this clone: The same CDR3 also results from other DNA sequences found in this sample. This chain joins TRBV7-2 and TRBJ1-5; no firm D call. Trimming took off 1 base at V and 7 bases at J, with 5 bases between the two ends. Germline CDR1 and CDR2: SGHTA and FQGNSA. The CDR3 covers 12 residues. CDR3: CASSLDGQPQHF. In DNA form, the CDR3 reads TGTGCCAGCAGCTTAGATGGACAGCCCCAGCATTTT.

The rearrangement links TRBV4-3 to TRBJ2-7, with D possibly TRBD1 on 7 matching bases. The V gene's germline CDR1 is LGHNA and CDR2 YSLEER. CDR3 length equals 17 residues. Trimming shortened V by 2 bases and J by 1 base, and 18 bases separated the two germline ends. CDR3 DNA: TGCGCCAGCAGCCAAAGGGGGGCGGAGGACAGGTCCTACGAGCAGTACTTC. It is translated as CASSQRGAEDRSYEQYF.

The chain joins TRBV4-3 to TRBJ2-7, with D perhaps matching TRBD2 (6 bases). The CDR3 consists of 13 residues. Germline lookup yields CDR1 LGHNA and CDR2 YSLEER. The ends were cut back, 4 bases at V and 4 bases at J, with 11 bases in the middle. The CDR3 region has the DNA TGCGCCAGCAGCCCTATGGAGGGTTACGAGCAGTACTTC. Translated: CASSPMEGYEQYF.

CDR3 residues: CAWSHYRDWETQYF. The CDR3 bases are TGTGCCTGGAGTCACTACCGGGACTGGGAGACCCAGTACTTC. The chain employs TRBV30 and TRBJ2-5, with TRBD2 as a possible D gene (6 bases). The germline V and J ends were trimmed by 2 bases and 5 bases, with 15 bases remaining between them. The CDR3 is 14 residues long. Per the germline V gene, CDR1 is GTSNPN and CDR2 is SVGIG (reference sequence).

The table lists this clone with a few counts. The rearrangement joins TRBV9 to TRBJ2-7; TRBD1 matches at 9 bases. The germline V gene has CDR1 SGDLS and CDR2 YYNGEE. The CDR3 has 15 amino acids. J gave up 5 bases and V 4 bases, and 10 bases lay outside the gene matches. The CDR3 region is CASSPSGTGIHEQYF. The CDR3 coding sequence is TGTGCCAGCAGCCCTAGTGGGACAGGGATACACGAGCAGTACTTC.

The rearrangement joins TRBV18 to TRBJ2-2, with D perhaps matching TRBD2 (6 bases). V dropped 3 bases and J dropped 1 base, with 9 bases sitting between them. CDR1 KGHSH and CDR2 LQKENI come from the germline V gene. This CDR3 comprises 15 residues. For the CDR3, the DNA is TGTGCCAGCTCACCTATAGCGGAGAACACCGGGGAGCTGTTTTTT. This gives the protein CASSPIAENTGELFF.

V gene TRBV7-2 combines with J gene TRBJ1-3; a weak D match, TRBD1 (5 bases). Trimming left V 2 bases short and J 8 bases short, with 16 bases between. Germline-derived CDR1 and CDR2 are SGHTA and FQGNSA. This CDR3 is built from 15 residues. CDR3 protein: CASSLPRQGGDTIYF. The CDR3 coding sequence is TGTGCCAGCAGCTTACCGAGGCAGGGAGGGGACACCATATATTTT.